The rows below give T cell receptor beta chains drawn from one sample of a study of T cells in Graves' hyperthyroidism and ophthalmopathy. MiXCR, run by TCRdb on the multiplex PCR reads, gives a single entry per CDR3 protein. The table shows 250,000 to 300,000 distinct CDR3 sequences, with roughly 14% occurring only once. Sequenced material: blood. All receptors come from a woman aged 40 to 55 with Graves' hyperthyroidism that later progressed to Graves' ophthalmopathy. CDR3s include the opening cysteine and the closing phenylalanine or tryptophan. Fields, in order: CDR3 DNA, CDR3 protein, clone size, J gene, V gene, D gene. D genes are given only for firm matches. Only part of the rows carry a size: once, few, many, or a class if the clone is expanded.

TGTGCCAGCAGTGCGGGACTAGCGGGAGTCTCAGATACGCAGTATTTT | CASSAGLAGVSDTQYF | NA | TRBJ2-3 | TRBV2 | TRBD2
TGTGCCAGCAGCCCGACACTAGGTCCGACTAGCGGGAGGAGGGATACGCAGTATTTT | CASSPTLGPTSGRRDTQYF | many | TRBJ2-3 | TRBV13 | TRBD2
TGCGCCAGCAGCTTGGTAGCGGGGGCTAGCACAGATACGCAGTATTTT | CASSLVAGASTDTQYF | many | TRBJ2-3 | TRBV5-1 | TRBD2
TGCGCCAGCAGCTTCCTGGGCACCTACGAGCAGTACTTC | CASSFLGTYEQYF | many | TRBJ2-7 | TRBV5-1 | NA
TGTGCCAGCAGTCGGGGAGGGCATCAGCCCCAGCATTTT | CASSRGGHQPQHF | NA | TRBJ1-5 | TRBV6-1 | NA
TGCAGTGCTAGGGGGACCCTCGGGACAGATACGCAGTATTTT | CSARGTLGTDTQYF | many | TRBJ2-3 | TRBV20-1 | NA
TGTGCCAGCAGTTCGGGACAGAATAACTATGGCTACACCTTC | CASSSGQNNYGYTF | many | TRBJ1-2 | TRBV27 | TRBD1
TGTGCCAGCAGCTTGGTTTGGTCTTACAAGGGGAAACTGTTTTTT | CASSLVWSYKGKLFF | NA | TRBJ1-4 | TRBV5-8 | NA
TGTGCCAGCAGTCTTACTAGCGGCGCAGATACGCAGTATTTT | CASSLTSGADTQYF | many | TRBJ2-3 | TRBV27 | TRBD2
TGTGCCAGCAGCTTACTGGGCTCCTACGAGCAGTACTTC | CASSLLGSYEQYF | many | TRBJ2-7 | TRBV7-9 | NA
TGCAGTGCTCCGGGACGCCGTTACAATGAGCAGTTCTTC | CSAPGRRYNEQFF | many | TRBJ2-1 | TRBV20-1 | NA
TGTGCCAGCAAGGGGGCCCCCAATGAGCAGTTCTTC | CASKGAPNEQFF | many | TRBJ2-1 | TRBV28 | TRBD1
TGTGCCAGCAGTGAATATGGACTAGACACAGATACGCAGTATTTT | CASSEYGLDTDTQYF | many | TRBJ2-3 | TRBV2 | TRBD2
TGTGCCAGCAGCCTACTCGGGGGTTTGACAGATACGCAGTATTTT | CASSLLGGLTDTQYF | many | TRBJ2-3 | TRBV11-2 | NA
TGTGCCAGCAGTTACTGGACGGGAGTTATTCTTCGGGAGACCCAGTACTTC | CASSYWTGVILRETQYF | many | TRBJ2-5 | TRBV6-5 | NA
TGCGCCAGCAGTCTTCTAGCGGGGAGGGCGGACACGGCCTACAATGAGCAGTTCTTC | CASSLLAGRADTAYNEQFF | NA | TRBJ2-1 | TRBV4-1 | TRBD2
TGTGCCAGCAGCTTGGCCTCTGCAACCAGCGGGAGTTGGGAGACCCAGTACTTC | CASSLASATSGSWETQYF | many | TRBJ2-5 | TRBV5-4 | TRBD2
TGTGCCAGCAGCCAAGGTACTCATAACACCGGGGAGCTGTTTTTT | CASSQGTHNTGELFF | NA | TRBJ2-2 | TRBV4-2 | NA
TGTGCCAGCAGTTACCCCCAAGTATGGGGCCAAGAGACCCAGTACTTC | CASSYPQVWGQETQYF | many | TRBJ2-5 | TRBV6-2/TRBV6-3 | NA
TGTGCCAGCAGCTTGGTAGCCAAAAACATTCAGTACTTC | CASSLVAKNIQYF | NA | TRBJ2-4 | TRBV5-6 | NA
TGTGCCAGCAGCTTAGATTCCAGCTCCTACAATGAGCAGTTCTTC | CASSLDSSSYNEQFF | many | TRBJ2-1 | TRBV11-3 | NA
TGTGCCTGGAGTGGGGGGGGGTTGGGCGAGCAGTACTTC | CAWSGGGLGEQYF | few | TRBJ2-7 | TRBV30 | TRBD2
TGTGCCAGCAGCCAAGATGTAGGCCGATGGGAGACCCAGTACTTC | CASSQDVGRWETQYF | many | TRBJ2-5 | TRBV4-2 | NA
TGTGCCAGTAGGGGCAGGGGGCCGGACACTGAAGCTTTCTTT | CASRGRGPDTEAFF | NA | TRBJ1-1 | TRBV19 | TRBD1
TGTGCCAGCGCGAGGTGGGAGGGCCGGGATACGCAGTATTTT | CASARWEGRDTQYF | NA | TRBJ2-3 | TRBV2 | TRBD2
TGTGCCAGTAGTATAGGCGGGAGTTCCGATGAGCAGTTCTTC | CASSIGGSSDEQFF | many | TRBJ2-1 | TRBV19 | TRBD2
TGTGCCTGGAGTCGACTGGGAAATGAGCAGTTCTTC | CAWSRLGNEQFF | many | TRBJ2-1 | TRBV30 | NA
TGCGCCAGCAGCTCCCGGACGTTCCCGAGGAATGAGCAGTTCTTC | CASSSRTFPRNEQFF | NA | TRBJ2-1 | TRBV4-1 | NA
TGCAGCTTTCTAGCGCCCATCGGGGAGCTGTTTTTT | CSFLAPIGELFF | once | TRBJ2-2 | TRBV29-1 | NA
TGTGCCAGCATTGACCCAGCGGCTCGCGATACGCAGTATTTT | CASIDPAARDTQYF | many | TRBJ2-3 | TRBV6-1 | NA
TGCAGTGCTAGAGATTACCCCCTCACAGGGACGGGTGCAGATACGCAGTATTTT | CSARDYPLTGTGADTQYF | NA | TRBJ2-3 | TRBV20-1 | NA
TGTGCCAGCTCGACAAACACTGAAGCTTTCTTT | CASSTNTEAFF | many | TRBJ1-1 | TRBV18 | NA
TGTGCCAGCAGTTTTCAGCCCGGGGAGCTGTTTTTT | CASSFQPGELFF | NA | TRBJ2-2 | TRBV28 | NA
TGTGCCAGCAGCTTAGGGAGACAGGGCATACAGTACTTC | CASSLGRQGIQYF | many | TRBJ2-4 | TRBV11-2 | TRBD1
TGTGCCAGCTCACCACGTTCCTTACAGAACTATGGCTACACCTTC | CASSPRSLQNYGYTF | many | TRBJ1-2 | TRBV18 | NA
TGTGCCAGCAGTTTATTCGGACAGATTCTCACAGATACGCAGTATTTT | CASSLFGQILTDTQYF | many | TRBJ2-3 | TRBV27 | NA
TGTGCCAGCAGTTGGGACGGTGGGACCGGGGAGCTGTTTTTT | CASSWDGGTGELFF | few | TRBJ2-2 | TRBV27 | NA
TGTGCCAGCTCGGCCCGTTGGGGGTACGAGCAGTACTTC | CASSARWGYEQYF | many | TRBJ2-7 | TRBV18 | NA
TGTGCCAGCAGCTCCCGACAGACCTACGAGCAGTACTTC | CASSSRQTYEQYF | many | TRBJ2-7 | TRBV7-3 | NA
TGTGCCAGCAGCGTAGGCCAGGGGGCCGAGCCCCAGCATTTT | CASSVGQGAEPQHF | NA | TRBJ1-5 | TRBV9 | TRBD1
TGTGCCAGCAGCTGGGGGACAGCGAACACTGAAGCTTTCTTT | CASSWGTANTEAFF | NA | TRBJ1-1 | TRBV5-5 | TRBD1
TGTGCCAGCAGCCCGATAGCTGCGGATTACAGCTCCTATAATTCACCCCTCCACTTT | CASSPIAADYSSYNSPLHF | few | TRBJ1-6 | TRBV3-1 | NA
TGTGCCAGCAGCCAACAGGGGTCCGGAGAGACCCAGTACTTC | CASSQQGSGETQYF | few | TRBJ2-5 | TRBV3-1 | NA